The next 9 T cell receptor beta chains were all read from a single sample in a study of blood T cell repertoires in COVID-19. The table came from immunoSEQ multiplex PCR; TCRdb's copy has only in-frame clones and leaves some out. The sample carries 100,000 to 150,000 clones, about 94% recorded once. The sample was peripheral blood. All receptors come from a man aged 50 or older with COVID-19, enrolled during active disease.

The V and J genes are TRBV5-4 and TRBJ2-3; D is unresolved. The CDR3 has 16 amino acids. From germline, CDR1 is SGHNT and CDR2 YYREEE (reference sequence). Trimming took 0 bases from V and 2 from J, leaving 13 bases between them. The CDR3 is CASSLEAAIPTDTQYF. The CDR3 DNA reads as TGTGCCAGCAGCTTGGAAGCCGCGATTCCCACAGATACGCAGTATTTT.

This clone has a single count. The rearrangement joins TRBV9 to TRBJ2-7; D is unresolved. The CDR3 is 15 residues long. The V end was cut by 0 bases, the J end by 2 bases, with 12 bases between. The germline CDR1 and CDR2 sequences are SGDLS and YYNGEE. The CDR3 loop is CASSVAAVQPYEQYF. The CDR3 region has the DNA TGTGCCAGCAGCGTAGCGGCGGTTCAACCCTACGAGCAGTACTTC.

The sample holds one count of this clone. V is TRBV6-2 or TRBV6-3 and J is TRBJ2-1; a weak D match, TRBD1 (6 bases). The CDR3 has 13 amino acids. The germline CDR1 and CDR2 sequences are MNHEY and SVGEGT. Between the trimmed V and J ends, which lost 5 bases and 6 bases, there was a span of 11 bases. The CDR3 coding sequence is TGTGCCAGCAGTACCAGACAGGCCAATGAGCAGTTCTTC. Protein: CASSTRQANEQFF.

This clone has a single count. The genes are TRBV30 and TRBJ2-1; 10 positions match TRBD2. The germline CDR1 and CDR2 sequences are GTSNPN and SVGIG (reference sequence). The CDR3 spans 13 residues. V gave up 3 bases and J gave up 7 bases; unmatched junction bases: 3. This chain's CDR3 is CAWRMTSGNEQFF. The CDR3 nucleotides are TGTGCCTGGAGGATGACTAGCGGGAATGAGCAGTTCTTC.

The chain is built from TRBV6-2 or TRBV6-3 and TRBJ2-3; TRBD2 matches 7 bases. There are 15 residues in the CDR3. The V gene's germline CDR1 is MNHEY and CDR2 SVGEGT. V shed 7 bases and J 3 bases; nucleotides not matched to a gene: 10. CDR3 residues: CASTPRGGSTDTQYF. CDR3 bases: TGTGCCAGCACCCCTCGGGGCGGGAGTACAGATACGCAGTATTTT.

The chain recombines TRBV3-1 (or the pseudogene TRBV3-2) with TRBJ1-3, with D possibly being TRBD1 (6 bases). V was shortened by 6 bases and J by 0 bases, with 12 bases between the two germline ends. The CDR3 sequence is 15 residues long. Germline V CDR1 and CDR2: LGHDT, YNNKEL (reference sequence). The CDR3 protein is CASSRQVPSGNTIYF. For the CDR3, the DNA is TGTGCCAGCAGTCGACAGGTCCCCTCTGGAAACACCATATATTTT.

CDR3 sequence: CASSFGGQNNEKLFF. CDR3 in DNA: TGTGCCAGCAGTTTCGGGGGACAGAATAATGAAAAACTGTTTTTT. This rearrangement joins TRBV28 to TRBJ1-4, with 7 bases fitting TRBD1. Trimming took 3 bases from V and 4 from J; bases not matched to a gene: 5. The CDR3 is made up of 15 amino acids. Germline values: CDR1 MDHEN, CDR2 SYDVKM.

The rearrangement joins TRBV7-9 to TRBJ1-2; 8 bases are shared with TRBD1. Germline CDR1 reads SEHNR; CDR2 reads FQNEAQ (reference sequence). V shed 4 bases and J 8 bases; nucleotides not matched to a gene: 6. CDR3 length: 13 amino acids. The CDR3 DNA sequence: TGTGCCAGCAGCTCTTCGGACAGGGAAGGCTACACCTTC. Translation gives CASSSSDREGYTF. The full variable domain, its missing parts supplied by reference TRBV7-9 and TRBJ1-2, is DTGVSQNPRHKITKRGQNVTFRCDPISEHNRLYWYRQTLGQGPEFLTYFQNEAQLEKSRLLSDRFSAERPKGSFSTLEIQRTEQGDSAMYLCASSSSDREGYTFGSGTRLTVV.

The J gene is TRBJ2-1, the V gene TRBV30, with 15 bases lining up with TRBD2. V shed 1 base, J shed 8 bases, and the junction held 3 bases outside the gene matches. Germline CDR1 and CDR2: GTSNPN and SVGIG (reference sequence). This CDR3 region has 15 residues. The CDR3 protein is CAWSGTSGRAYEQFF. In DNA, the CDR3 is TGTGCCTGGAGTGGGACTAGCGGGAGGGCCTATGAGCAGTTCTTC.